A single sample is the source of the 21 T cell receptor beta chains below, sequenced in a study of blood T cell repertoires in COVID-19. Data came from immunoSEQ multiplex PCR; TCRdb stores just in-frame clones and leaves some out. Of 250,000 or so clones in the sample, roughly 89% were seen once. What was sequenced was peripheral blood. The receptors were gathered from a woman between 40 and 50 years old who had recovered from COVID-19.

V is TRBV2 and J is TRBJ1-6; D gene unclear. Trimming removed 6 bases from V and 17 bases from J, with 17 bases in between. The CDR3 is 12 residues long. CDR1 and CDR2 from the germline V gene are SNHLY and FYNNEI. CDR3 amino acids: CASSIKGVPFHF. The DNA for the CDR3 is TGTGCCAGCAGCATAAAGGGAGTCCCATTCCACTTT. The variable domain in full, completed from reference TRBV2 and TRBJ1-6, reads EPEVTQTPSHQVTQMGQEVILRCVPISNHLYFYWYRQILGQKVEFLVSFYNNEISEKSEIFDDQFSVERPDGSNFTLKIRSTKLEDSAMYFCASSIKGVPFHFGNGTRLTVT.

V and J are TRBV5-4 and TRBJ2-3; D perhaps matches TRBD1 (6 bases). Trimming took 0 bases from V and 4 from J, leaving 12 bases between them. Germline V gene data show CDR1 as SGHNT and CDR2 as YYREEE (reference sequence). The CDR3 spans 15 residues. The CDR3 sequence: CASSLDRDAADTQYF. For the CDR3, the DNA is TGTGCCAGCAGCTTGGACAGGGATGCGGCAGATACGCAGTATTTT.

This clone appeared a few times. The V gene is TRBV2, the J gene TRBJ1-4; no reliable D call. V shed 6 bases and J shed 3 bases, with 14 bases lying between them. There are 15 residues in the CDR3. Germline lookup yields CDR1 SNHLY and CDR2 FYNNEI. CDR3: CASRNDGGSNEKLFF. In nucleotides, the CDR3 is TGTGCCAGCAGGAACGACGGAGGATCTAATGAAAAACTGTTTTTT.

The table lists this clone with a count of one. The chain links TRBV4-1 to TRBJ2-2; 8 bases are shared with TRBD2. This CDR3 region has 16 residues. Germline V gene lookup returns CDR1 MGHRA and CDR2 YSYEKL. The V segment lost 2 bases and the J segment 6 bases; nucleotides outside the gene matches: 8. The CDR3 reads CASSQIGGGLSGELFF. The CDR3 region has the DNA TGCGCCAGCAGCCAAATCGGGGGGGGCTTGTCCGGGGAGCTGTTTTTT.

This clone was observed a single time. This sequence joins TRBV11-3 and TRBJ1-1, with D uncertain. Germline lookup yields CDR1 SGHNT and CDR2 YENEEA. V was clipped by 8 bases and J by 4 bases, with 20 bases between them. The CDR3 is made up of 15 amino acids. The CDR3 region has the DNA TGTGCCAGCTCTGGTCGAGGTGAGTACCTCACTGAAGCTTTCTTT. Translating gives CASSGRGEYLTEAFF. Full variable domain (outside the CDR3, taken from reference TRBV11-3 and TRBJ1-1): EAGVVQSPRYKIIEKKQPVAFWCNPISGHNTLYWYLQNLGQGPELLIRYENEEAVDDSQLPKDRFSAERLKGVDSTLKIQPAELGDSAVYLCASSGRGEYLTEAFFGQGTRLTVV.

This clone was found once. This rearrangement joins TRBV7-9 to TRBJ2-3, with unresolved D. This CDR3 is built from 15 residues. The V and J ends lost 1 base and 2 bases respectively, with 10 bases between them. Looked up from germline, CDR1 is SEHNR and CDR2 is FQNEAQ (reference sequence). In nucleotides, the CDR3 is TGTGCCAGCAGCTTAGATGGCGAGGTCACAGATACGCAGTATTTT. Protein sequence: CASSLDGEVTDTQYF.

The chain links TRBV10-1 to TRBJ2-1, with TRBD2 matching over 12 bases. The V gene's germline CDR1 is WNHNN and CDR2 SYGVQD (reference sequence). CDR3 size: 16 residues. J lost 6 bases, V lost 6 bases, and 9 bases had no gene match. CDR3 protein: CASSPGLAGDFNEQFF. The CDR3 DNA is TGCGCCAGCAGCCCGGGACTAGCGGGCGACTTCAATGAGCAGTTCTTC.

In DNA, the CDR3 is TGTGCCAGCAGCGCGGGATTCTTGGACGGCTACACCTTC. Protein: CASSAGFLDGYTF. V usage is TRBV6-6 and J usage is TRBJ1-2, with D unresolved. Germline V gives CDR1 MNHNY, CDR2 SVGAGI (reference sequence). V was trimmed by 6 bases and J by 8 bases, leaving 16 bases between them. The CDR3 has 13 residues.

The chain employs TRBV7-6 and TRBJ1-3; a weak D match, TRBD1 (6 bases). Germline V gene data show CDR1 as SGHVS and CDR2 as FNYEAQ. This CDR3 comprises 16 residues. V was trimmed by 2 bases and J by 0 bases, leaving 11 bases between them. CDR3 nucleotides: TGTGCCAGCAGCTTAACGAGGGGGAACTCTGGAAACACCATATATTTT. Residues: CASSLTRGNSGNTIYF.

As to this clone: Other DNA sequences in this specimen translate into the identical CDR3. The chain carries TRBV18 and TRBJ1-1; D is undetermined. Germline values: CDR1 KGHSH, CDR2 LQKENI. Trimming left V 3 bases short and J 8 bases short, with 7 bases between. CDR3 length: 11 amino acids. CDR3 DNA: TGTGCCAGCTCACCCGCCGGGGAAGCTTTCTTT. It translates to CASSPAGEAFF.

This chain links TRBV27 with TRBJ1-5, with TRBD1 as a possible D gene (5 bases). CDR1 MNHEY and CDR2 SMNVEV come from the germline V gene (reference sequence). The CDR3 totals 16 residues. The V gene lost 7 bases and the J gene lost 1 base, with 17 bases spanning the gap. The CDR3 is CASIRARGESNQPQHF. The CDR3 coding sequence is TGTGCCAGCATTCGGGCCCGGGGGGAAAGCAATCAGCCCCAGCATTTT.

V and J are TRBV6-5 and TRBJ1-1; the D gene is possibly TRBD1 (6 bases). With 4 bases removed from V and 6 bases from J, the gap between germline ends came to 9 bases. The CDR3 spans 12 residues. Germline loops: CDR1 MNHEY, CDR2 SVGAGI. The CDR3 loop is CASSSGASEAFF. CDR3 bases: TGTGCCAGCAGTTCAGGGGCATCTGAAGCTTTCTTT.

For the CDR3, the DNA is TGTGCCAGTAGTTCCGGACAGGTTGCTGGAAACACCATATATTTT. Its translation is CASSSGQVAGNTIYF. The rearrangement joins TRBV19 to TRBJ1-3; TRBD1 agrees at 7 bases. CDR1 LNHDA and CDR2 SQIVND come from the germline V gene (reference sequence). Losses at the gene ends were 5 bases for V and 2 bases for J; bases not matched to a gene: 6. The length of the CDR3 is 15 residues.

The rearrangement uses TRBV4-1 and TRBJ2-1; 9 bases match TRBD2. With V trimmed by 4 bases and J by 4 bases, 11 bases remained unmatched. This CDR3 comprises 17 residues. The germline V gene encodes CDR1 MGHRA and CDR2 YSYEKL. Written as DNA, the CDR3 is TGCGCCAGCAGCCCCCGCTTGGCGGGAGGGATGTACAATGAGCAGTTCTTC. Translating it yields CASSPRLAGGMYNEQFF.

Here the CDR3 reads CAGGTVNTEAFF. The CDR3 coding sequence is TGTGCCGGGGGGACAGTGAACACTGAAGCTTTCTTT. The V gene is TRBV7-9, the J gene TRBJ1-1; 7 bases align to TRBD1. Germline V gene sequence: CDR1 SEHNR, CDR2 FQNEAQ (reference sequence). CDR3 size: 12 residues. The V and J ends lost 11 bases and 0 bases, in that order; junction bases with no gene match: 3.

This rearrangement joins TRBV21-1 to TRBJ1-1; TRBD1 reflects the table's D call only, with no check against the DNA. TRBV21-1 is labeled a pseudogene. The CDR3 totals 17 residues. The CDR3, as DNA: TGTGCCAGCAGCACCCAGGGGAAACGGTTGAGGAGAACTGAAGCTTTCTTT. Protein: CASSTQGKRLRRTEAFF.

V and J are TRBV5-1 and TRBJ2-3; possible D gene TRBD1, 6 bases. In germline, CDR1 is SGHRS, CDR2 YFSETQ. The CDR3 contains 13 residues. V was pared by 3 bases and J by 6 bases, with 11 bases between. In nucleotides, the CDR3 is TGCGCCAGCAGCTACAGGGAATTTGATACGCAGTATTTT. Encoded protein: CASSYREFDTQYF.

The gene calls are TRBV18 and TRBJ2-1; unclear D gene. V shed 0 bases and J shed 3 bases, with 12 bases lying between them. This CDR3 spans 16 amino acids. Germline CDR1 KGHSH, CDR2 LQKENI. As DNA, the CDR3 is TGTGCCAGCTCACCACCAAGCCAGGCGATCTACAATGAGCAGTTCTTC. Amino acid sequence: CASSPPSQAIYNEQFF.

This clone appeared once. This chain links TRBV5-1 with TRBJ2-5, with D perhaps TRBD1 (5 bases). The CDR3 runs to 14 residues. V gave up 4 bases and J gave up 0 bases, with 10 bases separating them. Germline assignment: CDR1 SGHRS and CDR2 YFSETQ. In nucleotides, the CDR3 is TGCGCCAGCAGCGTGACAGTTAACCAAGAGACCCAGTACTTC. Translation: CASSVTVNQETQYF.

V gene TRBV5-4 combines with J gene TRBJ2-2, with D hard to call. Trimming took 0 bases from V and 1 from J, leaving 7 bases between them. The CDR3 consists of 15 residues. Germline CDR1 and CDR2: SGHNT and YYREEE (reference sequence). The CDR3 reads CASSLGDKNTGELFF. CDR3 sequence (DNA): TGTGCCAGCAGCTTGGGAGACAAGAACACCGGGGAGCTGTTTTTT.

This chain links TRBV30 with TRBJ1-2; D gene ambiguous. V lost 0 bases and J lost 6, with 11 bases in between. The CDR3 contains 13 residues. Germline CDR1 reads GTSNPN; CDR2 reads SVGIG (reference sequence). As DNA, the CDR3 is TGTGCCTGGAGTGTGACAACCGCTGATGGCTACACCTTC. It codes for CAWSVTTADGYTF.